These 11 T cell receptor beta chains came from one sample sequenced in a study of memory CD4+ T cells and cytomegalovirus serostatus. Single viable CD3+CD4+CD8-CD45RO+ cells were sorted as the memory CD4+ T cells. Sequencing used immunoSEQ multiplex PCR; TCRdb keeps in-frame clones, though not all of them. The sample lists 40,000 to 55,000 clones; 76% were seen once. Sequenced input: memory CD4+ T cells from blood. These receptor sequences come from an adult in good health and CMV-seronegative.

This clone was detected only a few times. The chain is built from TRBV28 and TRBJ1-2; 8 bases line up with TRBD1. This CDR3 has 14 amino acids. CDR1 MDHEN and CDR2 SYDVKM come from the germline V gene. The trim removed 6 bases at V and 4 bases at J, leaving 7 bases unmatched. CDR3 residues: CASSSPGTGYGYTF. DNA of the CDR3: TGTGCCAGCAGCAGTCCCGGGACAGGCTATGGCTACACCTTC.

The V call is TRBV5-4, the J call TRBJ1-3; D not certain. Trimming took 4 bases from V and 0 from J, leaving 11 bases between them. Germline CDR1 SGHNT, CDR2 YYREEE (reference sequence). The CDR3 sequence is 15 residues long. The CDR3 loop reads CASSPDLTSGNTIYF. CDR3 sequence (DNA): TGTGCCAGCAGCCCGGACTTAACCTCTGGAAACACCATATATTTT.

A remark on this clone: Likely a read error: the CDR3 ends without its conserved phenylalanine or tryptophan. Because the CDR3's place on the DNA is in doubt, the DNA is left out and the CDR3 is given as listed by TCRdb. This rearrangement joins TRBV6-4 to TRBJ2-7; the table calls TRBD2, which could not be checked here. The CDR3 is 12 amino acids in total, end residues counted. Per germline, CDR1 MRHNA and CDR2 SNTAGT. The CDR3 reads CASSEHPGLSLA.

V and J are TRBV28 and TRBJ2-1, with D possibly TRBD2 on 6 matching bases. Trimming removed 4 bases at V and 5 bases at J, with 9 bases between. CDR3 length: 13 residues. CDR1 and CDR2 (germline): MDHEN, SYDVKM. In nucleotides, the CDR3 is TGTGCCAGCAGTTGGGGGACTGACAATGAGCAGTTCTTC. Its translation: CASSWGTDNEQFF. Together with reference TRBV28 and TRBJ2-1, the CDR3 gives the full variable domain: DVKVTQSSRYLVKRTGEKVFLECVQDMDHENMFWYRQDPGLGLRLIYFSYDVKMKEKGDIPEGYSVSREKKERFSLILESASTNQTSMYLCASSWGTDNEQFFGPGTRLTVL.

Details on this clone: This CDR3 is also generated by other DNA sequences in the sample. J is TRBJ1-5 and V is TRBV5-8; D perhaps matches TRBD1 (6 bases). V was pared by 3 bases and J by 1 base, with 8 bases between. CDR3 size: 14 residues. The germline CDR1 and CDR2 sequences are SGHTS and YDEGEE. For the CDR3, the DNA is TGTGCCAGCAGCTCGACAGGAAGCAATCAGCCCCAGCATTTT. It is translated as CASSSTGSNQPQHF.

The chain uses TRBV19 and TRBJ1-5; D is possibly TRBD1 (5 bases). Germline V gives CDR1 LNHDA, CDR2 SQIVND (reference sequence). This CDR3 spans 13 amino acids. Deletions cut 7 bases from V and 6 bases from J, with 13 bases between. CDR3 region: CASTEGRIQPQHF. CDR3 in DNA: TGTGCCAGTACCGAGGGACGGATTCAGCCCCAGCATTTT.

V is TRBV6-1 and J is TRBJ1-2; D call uncertain. This CDR3 is 13 amino acids long. CDR1 is MNHNS and CDR2 is SASEGT in the germline V gene. V lost 0 bases and J lost 2, with 4 bases in between. CDR3 DNA: TGTGCCAGCAGTGAAGCCGGCAACTATGGCTACACCTTC. This gives the protein CASSEAGNYGYTF.

V usage is TRBV11-2 and J usage is TRBJ1-2, with D possibly matching TRBD1 (6 bases). Trimming cost V 5 bases and J 4 bases, with 17 bases left between them. The CDR3 runs 15 residues. Germline lookup yields CDR1 SGHAT and CDR2 FQNNGV. The CDR3 DNA sequence: TGTGCCAGCAGCCCCGCCCCGGGACACCTCTATGGCTACACCTTC. Translated: CASSPAPGHLYGYTF.

The chain has TRBV5-6 and TRBJ1-2, with D maybe TRBD1 (5 bases). The CDR3 consists of 15 residues. V was shortened by 0 bases and J by 12 bases, with 21 bases between the two germline ends. CDR1 and CDR2 from the germline V gene are SGHDT and YYEEEE. CDR3 coding DNA: TGTGCCAGCAGCTTGGCCGCGAACCGGTTGACAGCCCACACCTTC. Its protein is CASSLAANRLTAHTF.

This clone appeared a few times. The gene calls are TRBV19 and TRBJ1-2; 7 positions agree with TRBD1. This CDR3 region has 18 residues. CDR1 and CDR2 from the germline V gene are LNHDA and SQIVND (reference sequence). V was clipped by 7 bases and J by 6 bases; unmatched bases: 23. The CDR3, as DNA: TGTGCCAGTACCCGAAGGGGGCAGGGGGACCCCTCGAGCAATGGCTACACCTTC. Translation gives CASTRRGQGDPSSNGYTF. Looking up the rest from reference TRBV19 and TRBJ1-2 gives the full variable domain: DGGITQSPKYLFRKEGQNVTLSCEQNLNHDAMYWYRQDPGQGLRLIYYSQIVNDFQKGDIAEGYSVSREKKESFPLTVTSAQKNPTAFYLCASTRRGQGDPSSNGYTFGSGTRLTVV.

In DNA form, the CDR3 reads TGCGCCAGCAGCTTGAGAACCGGGACAGTTGGCTACACCTTC. Its translation is CASSLRTGTVGYTF. V usage is TRBV5-1 and J usage is TRBJ1-2, with 7 bases fitting TRBD1. The ends lost 1 base at V and 7 bases at J; junction bases unmatched: 7. The V gene's germline CDR1 is SGHRS and CDR2 YFSETQ. The CDR3 totals 14 residues.